The 12 T cell receptor beta chains listed next were all sequenced from one sample in a study of cytomegalovirus exposure and HLA in healthy donors. Amplification used 60 Vbeta primers and 13 Jbeta primers. Libraries were prepared by immunoSEQ multiplex PCR; TCRdb keeps only in-frame clonotypes and omits some of them. The sample holds about 160,000 clones, about four fifths seen once. The specimen sequenced was PBMCs. Source of these receptors: a woman in her fifties or sixties in good health and CMV-seronegative.

CDR3 bases: TGTGCCTGGAGTGCTGGGGGACTTATCAATGAGCAGTTCTTC. This translates into CAWSAGGLINEQFF. This chain links TRBV30 with TRBJ2-1; tentatively, D is TRBD2 (6 bases). CDR3 length: 14 residues. The ends were cut back, 1 base at V and 6 bases at J, with 13 bases in the middle. Germline CDR1 and CDR2: GTSNPN and SVGIG (reference sequence).

The V and J genes are TRBV19 and TRBJ2-3, with a possible D match to TRBD2 (6 bases). Per germline, CDR1 LNHDA and CDR2 SQIVND (reference sequence). Trimming removed 3 bases from V and 2 bases from J, with 9 bases in between. The CDR3 is made up of 14 amino acids. The CDR3 is CASSMGGNTDTQYF. CDR3 DNA sequence: TGTGCCAGTAGTATGGGCGGGAACACAGATACGCAGTATTTT.

V is TRBV14 and J is TRBJ2-1; 11 bases are shared with TRBD2. Per germline, CDR1 SGHDN and CDR2 FVKESK. The CDR3 covers 15 residues. The trim removed 0 bases at V and 8 bases at J, leaving 3 bases unmatched. CDR3 sequence (DNA): TGTGCCAGCAGCCAAGATAAGACTAGCGGGGATGAGCAGTTCTTC. It encodes CASSQDKTSGDEQFF.

The chain uses TRBV7-2 and TRBJ1-2; perhaps TRBD1 as D (5 bases). V lost 0 bases, J lost 6 bases, and 14 bases lay in between. CDR1 is SGHTA and CDR2 is FQGNSA in the germline V gene. CDR3 length equals 15 residues. The CDR3 DNA reads as TGTGCCAGCAGCTTAGCGGGCAGGGTAGGCCATGGCTACACCTTC. Translated, it gives CASSLAGRVGHGYTF.

The chain's CDR3 is CASSLTGGNEQYF. CDR3 DNA: TGTGCCAGCAGTTTGACAGGGGGCAACGAGCAGTACTTC. This chain links TRBV2 with TRBJ2-5; 10 bases agree with TRBD1. The end of the DNA aligns better with TRBJ2-7, so the J call may be wrong. Germline V gene sequence: CDR1 SNHLY, CDR2 FYNNEI. This CDR3 has 13 residues.

The chain recombines TRBV6-1 with TRBJ2-7; TRBD2 might be the D (6 bases). Germline V gene sequence: CDR1 MNHNS, CDR2 SASEGT. V was cut by 2 bases and J by 0 bases, with 14 bases left in between. The CDR3 contains 16 residues. The CDR3 bases are TGTGCCAGCAGTGAATTTGGCGGGGCTTTCTCCTACGAGCAGTACTTC. Its translation: CASSEFGGAFSYEQYF.

The chain joins TRBV10-2 to TRBJ2-5; TRBD2 is a possible D gene (6 bases). Germline V gives CDR1 WSHSY, CDR2 SAAADI. V shed 0 bases and J shed 5 bases, with 10 bases lying between them. The CDR3 runs to 14 residues. The CDR3 sequence is CASSESPGSETQYF. The CDR3 coding sequence is TGCGCCAGCAGTGAGTCGCCCGGGAGCGAGACCCAGTACTTC.

This clone has just one count. The V and J genes are TRBV28 and TRBJ1-2, with D possibly matching TRBD1 (6 bases). The V end lost 6 bases, the J end lost 4 bases, and 18 bases lay between the germline ends. The CDR3 totals 15 residues. CDR1 is MDHEN, CDR2 SYDVKM, per germline. CDR3 amino acids: CASSARVTGSYGYTF. The DNA of the CDR3 is TGTGCCAGCAGCGCCAGGGTGACAGGTTCCTATGGCTACACCTTC.

V is TRBV6-1 and J is TRBJ1-1; TRBD1 aligns across 7 bases. This CDR3 spans 13 amino acids. Germline lookup yields CDR1 MNHNS and CDR2 SASEGT. Trimming cost V 6 bases and J 5 bases; bases outside gene matches: 6. In DNA, the CDR3 is TGTGCCAGCAGCCTGACAGGGCTGACTGAAGCTTTCTTT. It encodes CASSLTGLTEAFF.

The table lists this clone with a few counts. The V gene is TRBV29-1, the J gene TRBJ2-7; possibly TRBD1 for D (7 bases). The CDR3 has 12 residues. The germline V gene encodes CDR1 SQVTM and CDR2 ANQGSEA. V gave up 6 bases and J gave up 5 bases, with 14 bases separating them. CDR3 amino acids: CSVEGAGDEQYF. The CDR3 DNA reads TGCAGCGTGGAGGGGGCCGGGGACGAGCAGTACTTC.

J is TRBJ2-1 and V is TRBV27; 8 nucleotides align to TRBD2. There are 15 residues in the CDR3. Germline trimming cut 3 bases from V and 7 bases from J; bases unmatched to any gene: 8. The germline gives CDR1 MNHEY, CDR2 SMNVEV (reference sequence). The CDR3 DNA reads TGTGCCAGCAGTTTGGGGGGACTAGGCTCTAATGAGCAGTTCTTC. This gives the protein CASSLGGLGSNEQFF.

V and J are TRBV28 and TRBJ1-3; maybe TRBD1 (5 bases). The CDR3 runs 15 residues. V lost 5 bases, J lost 0 bases, and 11 bases lay in between. Germline V gives CDR1 MDHEN, CDR2 SYDVKM. DNA for the CDR3: TGTGCCAGCAGTATAGACAGCCACTCTGGAAACACCATATATTTT. It codes for CASSIDSHSGNTIYF.